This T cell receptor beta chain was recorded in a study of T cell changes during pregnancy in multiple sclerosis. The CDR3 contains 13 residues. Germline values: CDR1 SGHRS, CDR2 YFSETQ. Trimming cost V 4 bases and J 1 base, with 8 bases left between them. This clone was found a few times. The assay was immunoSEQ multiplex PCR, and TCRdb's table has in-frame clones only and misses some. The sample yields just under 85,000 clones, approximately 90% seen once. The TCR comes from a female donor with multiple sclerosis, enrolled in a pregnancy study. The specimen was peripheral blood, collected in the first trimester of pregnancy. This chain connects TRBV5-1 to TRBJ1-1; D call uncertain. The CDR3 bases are TGCGCCAGCAGCGTGGACGGGAACACTGAAGCTTTCTTT. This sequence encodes CASSVDGNTEAFF.